This TCR beta chain was sequenced during a study of blood T cell repertoires in COVID-19. Sequenced by immunoSEQ multiplex PCR; TCRdb stores in-frame clones only, minus some. The sample consists of just over 95,000 clones, 81% of them appearing once. Germline V gene sequence: CDR1 SGHNT, CDR2 YENEEA. The V segment lost 6 bases and the J segment 2 bases; nucleotides outside the gene matches: 3. The CDR3 length is 14 residues. The V and J genes are TRBV11-3 and TRBJ2-2, with 7 bases lining up with TRBD1. This clonotype was obtained from a man aged 60 to 69 with acute or convalescent COVID-19. Sequenced sample: peripheral blood. The DNA for the CDR3 is TGTGCCAGCAGGGGACAGACTAACACCGGGGAGCTGTTTTTT. This sequence encodes CASRGQTNTGELFF.